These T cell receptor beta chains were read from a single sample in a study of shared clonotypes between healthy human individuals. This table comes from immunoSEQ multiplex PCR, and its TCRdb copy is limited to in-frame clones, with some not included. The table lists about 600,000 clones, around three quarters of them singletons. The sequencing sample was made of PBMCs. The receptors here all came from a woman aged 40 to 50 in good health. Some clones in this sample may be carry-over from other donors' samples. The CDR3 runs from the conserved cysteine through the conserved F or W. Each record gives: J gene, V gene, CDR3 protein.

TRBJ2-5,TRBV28,CASSLTHSTQYF
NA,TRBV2,CASSVSLVQGSYEQYF
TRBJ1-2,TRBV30,CAWSTGAYGYTF
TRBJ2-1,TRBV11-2,CASSQQRRADYNEQFF
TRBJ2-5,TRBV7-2,CASSPEIWGRASLGTQYF
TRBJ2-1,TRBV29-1,CSVGTGGVGTLIF
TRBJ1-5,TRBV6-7,CATSDYSNQPQHF
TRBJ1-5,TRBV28,CASRATFNQPQHF
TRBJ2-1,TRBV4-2,CASSQDASGQQFF
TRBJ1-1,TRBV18,CASSPQGQDTEAFF
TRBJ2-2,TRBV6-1,CASSAEGDNTGELFF
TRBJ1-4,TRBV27,CASRKAEGEKLFF
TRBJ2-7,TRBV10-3,CAIRRGLAATNEQYF
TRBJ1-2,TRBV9,CASSVDTGTNYGYTF
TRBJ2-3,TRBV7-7,CASSSLGGDTQYF
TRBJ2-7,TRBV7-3,CASSLSRDSHEQYF
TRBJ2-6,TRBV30,CAWSVDRGRVLTF
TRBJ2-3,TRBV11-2,CASSLGKPRASATDTQYF
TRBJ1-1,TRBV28,CASSFGTAGEAFF
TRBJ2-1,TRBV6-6,CASRPEGNEQFF
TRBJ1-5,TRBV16,CASSLTGRNQPQHF
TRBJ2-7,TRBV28,CASSSPLRPTGGLIKQYF
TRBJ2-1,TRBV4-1,CASSQDRPLAVGQFF
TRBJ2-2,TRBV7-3,CASSLNTVGTGELFF
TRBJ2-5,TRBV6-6,CASEAGATQYF
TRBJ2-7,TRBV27,CASSYSARGEQYF
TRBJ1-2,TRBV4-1,CASSPGPGETLYGYTF
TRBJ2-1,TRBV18,CASSPGRNEQFF
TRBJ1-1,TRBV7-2,CASSSTRTGNTEAFF
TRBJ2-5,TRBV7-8,CASSFGGVFQETQYF
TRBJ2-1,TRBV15,CATNPTRASSYNEQFF